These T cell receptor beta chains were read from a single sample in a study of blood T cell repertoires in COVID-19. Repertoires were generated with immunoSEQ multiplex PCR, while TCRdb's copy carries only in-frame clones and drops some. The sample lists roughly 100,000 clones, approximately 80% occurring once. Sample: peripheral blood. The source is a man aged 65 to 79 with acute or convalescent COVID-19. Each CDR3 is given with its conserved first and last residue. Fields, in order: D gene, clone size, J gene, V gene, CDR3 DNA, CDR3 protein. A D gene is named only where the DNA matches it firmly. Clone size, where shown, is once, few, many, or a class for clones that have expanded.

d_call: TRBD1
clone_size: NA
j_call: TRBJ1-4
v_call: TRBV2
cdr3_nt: TGTGCCAGCAGTGTGGGGCTGGGACAGGGTTATGAAAAACTGTTTTTT
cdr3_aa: CASSVGLGQGYEKLFF

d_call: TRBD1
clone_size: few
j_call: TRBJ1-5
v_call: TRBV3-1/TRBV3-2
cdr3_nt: TGTGCCAGCAGCCCGGGACAGCTGAATCAGCCCCAGCATTTT
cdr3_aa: CASSPGQLNQPQHF

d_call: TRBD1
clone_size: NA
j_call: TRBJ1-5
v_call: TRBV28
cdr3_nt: TGTGCCAGCAGCATTACACACAGGGGCGCCAATCAGCCCCAGCATTTT
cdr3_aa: CASSITHRGANQPQHF

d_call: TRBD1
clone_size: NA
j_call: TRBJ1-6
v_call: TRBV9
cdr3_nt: TGTGCCAGCAGCCCACAGGGACAGGGTTCACCCCTCCACTTT
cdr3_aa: CASSPQGQGSPLHF

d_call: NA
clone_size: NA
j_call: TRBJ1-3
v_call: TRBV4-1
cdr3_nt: TGCGCCAGCAGCCAAAGGGAGGGGGGCCCGACATACTCTGGAAACACCATATATTTT
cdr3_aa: CASSQREGGPTYSGNTIYF

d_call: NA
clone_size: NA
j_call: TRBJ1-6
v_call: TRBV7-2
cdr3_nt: TGTGCCAGCAGCTTAGGGCCATCGAGGAATTCACCCCTCCACTTT
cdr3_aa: CASSLGPSRNSPLHF

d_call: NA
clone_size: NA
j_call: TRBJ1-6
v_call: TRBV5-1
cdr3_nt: TGCGCCAGCAGCTTGGGGGGACATAGCAGATCCAGCTCCTATAATTCACCCCTCCACTTT
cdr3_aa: CASSLGGHSRSSSYNSPLHF

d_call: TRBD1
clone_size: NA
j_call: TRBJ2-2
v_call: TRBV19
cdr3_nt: TGTGCCAGTAGTGTTGGGACAGGGGGATCCGGGGAGCTGTTTTTT
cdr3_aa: CASSVGTGGSGELFF

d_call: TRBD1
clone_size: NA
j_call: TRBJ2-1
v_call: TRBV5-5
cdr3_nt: TGTGCCAGCAGCTGGCAGGGGGCGCAGGACAATGAGCAGTTCTTC
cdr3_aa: CASSWQGAQDNEQFF

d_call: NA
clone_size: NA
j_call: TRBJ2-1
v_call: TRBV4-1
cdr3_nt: TGCGCCAGCAGCCAAGGATCAGGGCACAATGAGCAGTTCTTC
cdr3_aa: CASSQGSGHNEQFF

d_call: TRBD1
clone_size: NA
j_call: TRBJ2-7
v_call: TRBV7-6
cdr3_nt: TGTGCCAGCAGCTTAGACGCCGGGACAGTCAGCTCCTACGAGCAGTACTTC
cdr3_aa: CASSLDAGTVSSYEQYF

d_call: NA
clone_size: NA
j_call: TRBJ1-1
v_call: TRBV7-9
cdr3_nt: TGTGCCAGCAGCTTACAGGGTAGGGCTGAAGCTTTCTTT
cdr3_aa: CASSLQGRAEAFF

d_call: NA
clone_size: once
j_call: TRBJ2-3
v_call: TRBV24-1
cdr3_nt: TGTGCCACCAGTGAATTTATAGGAGGGCAAGTCGATACGCAGTATTTT
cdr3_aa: CATSEFIGGQVDTQYF

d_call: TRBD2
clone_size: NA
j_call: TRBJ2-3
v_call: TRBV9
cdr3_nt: TGTGCCAGCAGCGTAGAGTCTAGCGGGGGGGCAGATACGCAGTATTTT
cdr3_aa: CASSVESSGGADTQYF

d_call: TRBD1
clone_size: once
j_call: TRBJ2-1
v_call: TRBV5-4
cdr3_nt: TGTGCCAGCAGCTTGATGGCAGGGGGCCTCTCCTACAATGAGCAGTTCTTC
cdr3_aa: CASSLMAGGLSYNEQFF

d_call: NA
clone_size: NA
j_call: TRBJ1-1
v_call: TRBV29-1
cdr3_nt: TGCAGCGTTGGACAGGAGAACACTGAAGCTTTCTTT
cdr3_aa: CSVGQENTEAFF

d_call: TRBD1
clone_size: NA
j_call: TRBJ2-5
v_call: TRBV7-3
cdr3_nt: TGTGCCAGCAGAAGGACAGGGGGCTCCTCGCAAGAGACCCAGTACTTC
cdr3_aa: CASRRTGGSSQETQYF

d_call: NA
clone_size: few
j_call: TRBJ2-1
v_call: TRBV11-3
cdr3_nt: TGTGCCAGCAGCCTCCAATCAGGGGCCGAGCAGTTCTTC
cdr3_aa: CASSLQSGAEQFF

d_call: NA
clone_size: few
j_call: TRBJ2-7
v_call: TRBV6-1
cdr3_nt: TGTGCCAGCAGTGACCCCCGGGAAGCCTCCGGAGCCTACGAGCAGTACTTC
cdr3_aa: CASSDPREASGAYEQYF

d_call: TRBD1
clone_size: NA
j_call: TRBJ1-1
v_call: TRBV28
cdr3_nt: TGTGCCAGCAGCAATACAGGGGGGGCCACTGAAGCTTTCTTT
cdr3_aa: CASSNTGGATEAFF

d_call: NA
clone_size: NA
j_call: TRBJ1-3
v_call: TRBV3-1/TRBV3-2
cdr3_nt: TGTGCCAGCAGCCAAGCGACCAGGGGAATTGGAAACACCATATATTTT
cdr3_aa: CASSQATRGIGNTIYF

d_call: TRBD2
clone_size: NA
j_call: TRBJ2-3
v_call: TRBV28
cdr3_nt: TGTGCCAGCAGCCCCCTGGGCGGGAGAAGCACAGATACGCAGTATTTT
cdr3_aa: CASSPLGGRSTDTQYF

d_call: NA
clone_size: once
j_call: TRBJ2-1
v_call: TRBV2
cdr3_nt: TGTGCCAGCAGGCCTCGACCGGGACACGGACTTGAAACCTACAATGAGCAGTTCTTC
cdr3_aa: CASRPRPGHGLETYNEQFF

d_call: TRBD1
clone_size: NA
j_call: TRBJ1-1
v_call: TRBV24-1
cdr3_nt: TGTGCCACCAGTGAGGGGACAGGGGGAAACACTGAAGCTTTCTTT
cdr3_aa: CATSEGTGGNTEAFF

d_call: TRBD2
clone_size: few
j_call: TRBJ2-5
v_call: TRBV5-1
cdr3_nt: TGCGCCAGCAGCCTTAGACTAGCGGGGAACCAAGAGACCCAGTACTTC
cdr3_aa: CASSLRLAGNQETQYF

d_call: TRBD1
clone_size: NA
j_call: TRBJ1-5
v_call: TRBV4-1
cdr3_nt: TGCGCCAGCAGCCTGGACAGGAATCAGCCCCAGCATTTT
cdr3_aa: CASSLDRNQPQHF

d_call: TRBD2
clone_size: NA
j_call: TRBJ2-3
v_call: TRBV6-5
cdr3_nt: TGTGCCAGCAGTTACGGGACTAGCGGGAGGACAGATACGCAGTATTTT
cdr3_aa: CASSYGTSGRTDTQYF

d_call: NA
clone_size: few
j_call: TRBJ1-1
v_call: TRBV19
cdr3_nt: TGTGCCAGTAGTATACAGATGAACACTGAAGCTTTCTTT
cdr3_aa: CASSIQMNTEAFF

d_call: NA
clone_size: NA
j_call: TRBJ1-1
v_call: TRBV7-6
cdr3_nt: TGTGCCAGCAGCTTAGATGGGGTTCGGGGCACTGAAGCTTTCTTT
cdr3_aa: CASSLDGVRGTEAFF

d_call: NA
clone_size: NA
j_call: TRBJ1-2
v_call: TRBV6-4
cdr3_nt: TGTGCCAGGTTTGACAGAACTTATGGCTACACCTTC
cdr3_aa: CARFDRTYGYTF

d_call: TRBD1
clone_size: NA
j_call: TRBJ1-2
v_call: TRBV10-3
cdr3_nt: TGTGCCATCAGTGAGTCGACAGGGGTCGGTCATGGCTACACCTTC
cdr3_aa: CAISESTGVGHGYTF

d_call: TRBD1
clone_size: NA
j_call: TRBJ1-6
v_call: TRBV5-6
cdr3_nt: TGTGCCAGCAGCTATACAGGGGGCGCTTCACCCCTCCACTTT
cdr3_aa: CASSYTGGASPLHF

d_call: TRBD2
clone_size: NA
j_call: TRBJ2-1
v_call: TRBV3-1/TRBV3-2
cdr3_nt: TGTGCCAGCAGCCAAGAAGGAGGCACTAGCGGGAGATGGGATGAGCAGTTCTTC
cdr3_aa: CASSQEGGTSGRWDEQFF

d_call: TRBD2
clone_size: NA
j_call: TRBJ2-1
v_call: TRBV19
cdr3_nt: TGTGCCAGTAGTGCTCGGTCTAGCGGCAATGAGCAGTTCTTC
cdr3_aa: CASSARSSGNEQFF

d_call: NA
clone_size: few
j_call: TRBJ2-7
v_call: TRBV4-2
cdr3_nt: TGTGCCAGCAGCCAGATAGGAGGCTCTCCCCTCGAACAGTACTTC
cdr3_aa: CASSQIGGSPLEQYF

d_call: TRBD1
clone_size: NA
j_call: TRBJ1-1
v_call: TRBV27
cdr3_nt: TGTGCCAGCAGTTCCCTACAGGGGATGAACACTGAAGCTTTCTTT
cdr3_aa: CASSSLQGMNTEAFF

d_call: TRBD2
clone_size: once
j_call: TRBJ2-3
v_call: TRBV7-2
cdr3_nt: TGTGCCAGCAGCCCTCAGCGGGGGGGGACAGATACGCAGTATTTT
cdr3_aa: CASSPQRGGTDTQYF

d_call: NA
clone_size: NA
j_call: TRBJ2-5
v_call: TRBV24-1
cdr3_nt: TGTGCCACCAGTGATGCCGTTAGTTTCCAAGAGACCCAGTACTTC
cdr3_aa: CATSDAVSFQETQYF

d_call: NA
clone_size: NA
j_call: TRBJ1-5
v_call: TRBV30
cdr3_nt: TGTGCCTGGAGTGTAGTCGGCGTCCGGGATCAGCCCCAGCATTTT
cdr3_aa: CAWSVVGVRDQPQHF

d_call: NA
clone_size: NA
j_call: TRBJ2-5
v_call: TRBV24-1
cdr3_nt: TGTGCCACCAGTGGCGGGGGCCGGGAGACCCAGTACTTC
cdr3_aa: CATSGGGRETQYF

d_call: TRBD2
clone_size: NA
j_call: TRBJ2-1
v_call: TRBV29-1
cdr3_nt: TGCAGCGTTGTAGGACTAGCGGGAGCGGATGAGCAGTTCTTC
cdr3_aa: CSVVGLAGADEQFF

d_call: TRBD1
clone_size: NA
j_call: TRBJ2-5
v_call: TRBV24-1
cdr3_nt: TGTGCCACCAGTGATCCAAGGACAGGGCCCATGGAGACCCAGTACTTC
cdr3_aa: CATSDPRTGPMETQYF

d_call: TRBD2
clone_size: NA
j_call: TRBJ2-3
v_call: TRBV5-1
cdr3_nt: TGCGCCAGCAGCCAAACTAGCGGGGACACAGATACGCAGTATTTT
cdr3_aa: CASSQTSGDTDTQYF

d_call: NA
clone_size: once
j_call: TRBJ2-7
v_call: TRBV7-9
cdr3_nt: TGTGCCAGCAGCTTAGGACGACAAAGTCACGAGCAGTACTTC
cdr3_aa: CASSLGRQSHEQYF

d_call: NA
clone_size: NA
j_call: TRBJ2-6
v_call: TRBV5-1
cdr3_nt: TGCGCCAGCAGCTCAGCGGGCGGTCCCTCTGGGGCCAACGTCCTGACTTTC
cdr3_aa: CASSSAGGPSGANVLTF

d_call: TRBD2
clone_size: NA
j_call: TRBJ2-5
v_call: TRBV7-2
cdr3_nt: TGTGCCAGCAGCTTAAGGTTGGGGCGGGGGTTGGGAGAGACCCAGTACTTC
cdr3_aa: CASSLRLGRGLGETQYF

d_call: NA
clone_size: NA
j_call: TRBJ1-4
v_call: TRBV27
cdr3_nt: TGTGCCAGCAGTCGGACGGGACTCTCAGTTGCAACTAATGAAAAACTGTTTTTT
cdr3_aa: CASSRTGLSVATNEKLFF

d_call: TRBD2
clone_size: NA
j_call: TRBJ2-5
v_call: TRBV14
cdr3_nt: TGTGCCAGCAGCCCCTCGCTAGCGGGAGGGCCGGAGACCCAGTACTTC
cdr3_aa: CASSPSLAGGPETQYF

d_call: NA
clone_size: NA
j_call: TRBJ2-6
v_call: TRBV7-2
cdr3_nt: TGTGCCAGCAGCTTAGTCGGGATTAGGAGCTCTGGGGCCAACGTCCTGACTTTC
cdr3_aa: CASSLVGIRSSGANVLTF

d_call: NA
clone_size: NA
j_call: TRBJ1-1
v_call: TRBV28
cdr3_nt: TGTGCCAGCAGGAATCAGGGAGGCACTGAAGCTTTCTTT
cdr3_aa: CASRNQGGTEAFF

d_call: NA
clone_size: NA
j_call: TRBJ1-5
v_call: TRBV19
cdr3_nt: TGTGCCAGTAGTATTGGGGAGAGCTATCAGCCCCAGCATTTT
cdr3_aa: CASSIGESYQPQHF

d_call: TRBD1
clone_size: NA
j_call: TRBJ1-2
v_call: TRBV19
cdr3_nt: TGTGCCAGTAGTGCCGGGACAGGGGGCCGGGTCGGCTACACCTTC
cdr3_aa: CASSAGTGGRVGYTF

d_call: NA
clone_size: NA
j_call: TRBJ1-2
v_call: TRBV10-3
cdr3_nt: TGTGCCATCGCGACGGGGGGTAACTATGGCTACACCTTC
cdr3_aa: CAIATGGNYGYTF

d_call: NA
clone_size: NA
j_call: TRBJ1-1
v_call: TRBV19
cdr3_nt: TGTGCCAGTAGTAAAGGAGGGTGGGCTGAAGCTTTCTTT
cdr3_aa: CASSKGGWAEAFF

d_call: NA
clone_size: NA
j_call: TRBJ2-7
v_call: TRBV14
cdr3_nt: TGTGCCAGCAGCCAAGGACAGCCCTACGAGCAGTACTTC
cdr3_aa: CASSQGQPYEQYF

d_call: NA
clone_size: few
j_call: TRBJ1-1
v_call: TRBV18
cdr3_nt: TGTGCCAGCTCACCCAAGCGCAGGGAGGGGTGGACCACTGAAGCTTTCTTT
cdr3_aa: CASSPKRREGWTTEAFF

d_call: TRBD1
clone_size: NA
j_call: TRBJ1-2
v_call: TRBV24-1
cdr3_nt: TGTGCCACCAGTGATTCCACCGATACAGGGGGCGGCTACACCTTC
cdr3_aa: CATSDSTDTGGGYTF

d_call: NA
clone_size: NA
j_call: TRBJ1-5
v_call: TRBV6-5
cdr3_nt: TGTGCCAGCAGTTACACGACAAGTGGTCAGCCCCAGCATTTT
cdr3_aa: CASSYTTSGQPQHF

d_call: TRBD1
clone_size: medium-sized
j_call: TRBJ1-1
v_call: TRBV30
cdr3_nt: TGTGCCTGGAGGACAGGGGCCAGGAGGAGCGCTGAAGCTTTCTTT
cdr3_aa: CAWRTGARRSAEAFF